This entry lists 21 T cell receptor beta chains sequenced from one sample in a study of blood T cell repertoires in COVID-19. Some clones are missing from TCRdb's copy, which holds only in-frame ones; the method was immunoSEQ multiplex PCR. Among roughly 220,000 clones listed, 84% were seen once. The sample taken for sequencing was PBMCs or T cells enriched from blood (not recorded which). The receptors were gathered from a woman aged 40-49 years who had recovered from COVID-19.

There are a few counts of this clone. The chain uses TRBV6-6 and TRBJ1-1; D is ambiguous. The germline gives CDR1 MNHNY, CDR2 SVGAGI (reference sequence). V was pared by 6 bases and J by 5 bases, with 16 bases between. This CDR3 contains 14 residues. The chain's CDR3 is CASSAQPGGTEAFF. The CDR3 coding sequence is TGTGCCAGCAGCGCACAGCCGGGAGGGACTGAAGCTTTCTTT.

This clone was seen a single time. The sample holds other DNA sequences that translate to the same CDR3. The chain combines TRBV12-5 with TRBJ2-1; D remains unclear. Germline loops: CDR1 LGHNT, CDR2 FRNRAP. V was pared by 1 base and J by 4 bases, with 5 bases between. CDR3 length equals 13 residues. For the CDR3, the DNA is TGTGCTAGTGGTTTGGACTATTACAATGAGCAGTTCTTC. As protein: CASGLDYYNEQFF.

The chain joins TRBV5-1 to TRBJ1-1; D remains unclear. V was cut by 0 bases and J by 3 bases, with 6 bases left in between. CDR1 and CDR2 (germline): SGHRS, YFSETQ. The CDR3 runs 13 residues. This CDR3 is CASSLDTDTEAFF. The CDR3 DNA reads as TGCGCCAGCAGCTTGGATACGGACACTGAAGCTTTCTTT.

The rearrangement joins TRBV7-9 to TRBJ2-1; no clear D. Germline V lookup: CDR1 SEHNR, CDR2 FQNEAQ (reference sequence). Trimming removed 8 bases at V and 7 bases at J, with 18 bases between. This CDR3 has 14 residues. In DNA, the CDR3 is TGTGCCAGCCTTGGTGGGCCTGTCCGGAATGAGCAGTTCTTC. Translated, it gives CASLGGPVRNEQFF.

The gene calls are TRBV4-2 and TRBJ2-7; 13 bases are a match to TRBD2. Germline CDR1 reads LGHNA; CDR2 reads YNFKEQ. CDR3 length equals 18 residues. J was trimmed by 6 bases and V by 4 bases; bases with no gene match: 15. The CDR3 spells CASSPSLAGGPSGFEQYF. As DNA, the CDR3 is TGTGCCAGCAGCCCGTCACTAGCGGGAGGGCCTAGCGGGTTCGAGCAGTACTTC.

This clone showed up just a few times. The chain joins TRBV19 to TRBJ2-2; the match to TRBD2 covers 8 bases. With 4 bases clipped from V and 4 bases from J, the junction kept 5 bases outside the gene matches. CDR3 length: 15 amino acids. Looked up from germline, CDR1 is LNHDA and CDR2 is SQIVND (reference sequence). The CDR3 sequence is CASSRGLAATGELFF. The CDR3 region has the DNA TGTGCCAGTAGTAGAGGACTAGCTGCCACCGGGGAGCTGTTTTTT. The full variable domain, its missing parts supplied by reference TRBV19 and TRBJ2-2, is DGGITQSPKYLFRKEGQNVTLSCEQNLNHDAMYWYRQDPGQGLRLIYYSQIVNDFQKGDIAEGYSVSREKKESFPLTVTSAQKNPTAFYLCASSRGLAATGELFFGEGSRLTVL.

The chain uses TRBV29-1 and TRBJ1-2; D remains unclear. The V gene lost 4 bases and the J gene lost 6 bases, with 6 bases spanning the gap. Germline loops: CDR1 SQVTM, CDR2 ANQGSEA. The CDR3 contains 10 residues. The CDR3 coding sequence is TGCAGCGTTGTCGCAGATGGCTACACCTTC. Translated, it gives CSVVADGYTF.

The chain recombines TRBV19 with TRBJ2-3, with D maybe TRBD2 (7 bases). The CDR3 sequence is 13 residues long. V gave up 5 bases and J gave up 5 bases, with 11 bases separating them. Germline V gene sequence: CDR1 LNHDA, CDR2 SQIVND (reference sequence). CDR3: CASSQGRGDTQYF. The CDR3 coding sequence is TGTGCCAGTAGTCAGGGGAGGGGAGATACGCAGTATTTT.

J is TRBJ1-2 and V is TRBV6-5, with D possibly being TRBD1 (6 bases). V was clipped by 6 bases and J by 6 bases, with 14 bases between them. Germline V lookup: CDR1 MNHEY, CDR2 SVGAGI. CDR3 length: 13 residues. The CDR3 reads CASRRTVIHGYTF. Here the CDR3 DNA reads TGTGCCAGCAGGCGGACAGTCATACATGGCTACACCTTC.

The rearrangement uses TRBV18 and TRBJ2-5, with TRBD2 as a possible D gene (5 bases). V lost 4 bases, J lost 4 bases, and 10 bases lay in between. The CDR3 runs 13 residues. CDR1 and CDR2 (germline): KGHSH, LQKENI. CDR3 DNA sequence: TGTGCCAGCTCACTTACTAGATTAGAGACCCAGTACTTC. Residues: CASSLTRLETQYF.

The J gene is TRBJ2-1, the V gene TRBV18; 10 bases map to TRBD2. The CDR3 is made up of 15 amino acids. Trimming cost V 3 bases and J 7 bases; bases outside gene matches: 6. Germline values: CDR1 KGHSH, CDR2 LQKENI. For the CDR3, the DNA is TGTGCCAGCTCACCTTCTAGCGGGAGTCTGAATGAGCAGTTCTTC. It codes for CASSPSSGSLNEQFF.

The chain employs TRBV4-1 and TRBJ1-3; D may be TRBD1 (6 bases). Germline V gives CDR1 MGHRA, CDR2 YSYEKL. The length of the CDR3 is 14 residues. Trimming stripped 2 bases from V and 2 bases from J, with 7 bases between. The CDR3 DNA sequence: TGCGCCAGCAGCCAACCAGGGGCTGGAAACACCATATATTTT. Its translation is CASSQPGAGNTIYF.

This clone is a singleton in its sample. The rearrangement uses TRBV5-4 and TRBJ1-5; D is ambiguous. CDR1 is SGHNT, CDR2 YYREEE, per germline (reference sequence). V lost 3 bases and J 2 bases, leaving 12 bases between the germline ends. CDR3 length equals 15 residues. Here the CDR3 reads CASSWTPGGNQPQHF. DNA of the CDR3: TGTGCCAGCAGCTGGACTCCGGGAGGCAATCAGCCCCAGCATTTT. The whole variable domain, remainder taken from reference TRBV5-4 and TRBJ1-5, is ETGVTQSPTHLIKTRGQQVTLRCSSQSGHNTVSWYQQALGQGPQFIFQYYREEENGRGNFPPRFSGLQFPNYSSELNVNALELDDSALYLCASSWTPGGNQPQHFGDGTRLSIL.

The chain combines TRBV4-3 with TRBJ1-4; D is unresolved. Germline V gene lookup returns CDR1 LGHNA and CDR2 YSLEER. V lost 0 bases and J lost 6, with 8 bases in between. This CDR3 is built from 14 residues. The CDR3 sequence: CASSQDSGDEKLFF. The CDR3 DNA reads TGCGCCAGCAGCCAAGATAGCGGAGATGAAAAACTGTTTTTT.

The chain recombines TRBV4-1 with TRBJ2-5, with a weak D call TRBD1 (5 bases). The ends were cut back, 1 base at V and 5 bases at J, with 8 bases in the middle. This CDR3 has 13 amino acids. Germline-derived CDR1 and CDR2 are MGHRA and YSYEKL. Here the CDR3 reads CASSQVGLETQYF. As DNA, the CDR3 is TGCGCCAGCAGCCAAGTGGGGCTGGAGACCCAGTACTTC.

This clone was seen a single time. The rearrangement links TRBV25-1 to TRBJ2-3; possibly TRBD2 for D (5 bases). Germline assignment: CDR1 MGHDK and CDR2 SYGVNS. V lost 4 bases, J lost 8 bases, and 10 bases lay in between. The CDR3 loop spans 12 amino acids. CDR3 in amino acids: CASSGPSSTQYF. Written as DNA, the CDR3 is TGTGCCAGCAGTGGCCCTAGCTCTACGCAGTATTTT.

The table lists this clone with a few counts. This chain joins TRBV5-1 and TRBJ1-5; 8 nucleotides line up with TRBD1. The CDR3 covers 16 residues. V was clipped by 0 bases and J by 7 bases; unmatched bases: 9. Germline V lookup: CDR1 SGHRS, CDR2 YFSETQ. The CDR3 DNA sequence: TGCGCCAGCAGCTTGGGAGCAGGGGGCGCTGAACAGCCCCAGCATTTT. Translated, it gives CASSLGAGGAEQPQHF.

This clone was seen repeatedly, ten times or more. This chain connects TRBV6-5 to TRBJ2-2; D is unresolved. With 1 base removed from V and 5 bases from J, the gap between germline ends came to 5 bases. This CDR3 comprises 13 residues. Looked up from germline, CDR1 is MNHEY and CDR2 is SVGAGI. Here the CDR3 DNA reads TGTGCCAGCAGTTACTTCTATACCGGGGAGCTGTTTTTT. Protein: CASSYFYTGELFF.

The CDR3 loop is CASSLGQGRTWEQYF. CDR3 DNA: TGTGCCAGCAGTTTAGGGCAGGGCAGGACGTGGGAGCAGTACTTC. The chain joins TRBV27 to TRBJ2-7; possibly TRBD1 for D (5 bases). Trimming cost V 2 bases and J 7 bases, with 18 bases left between them. This CDR3 comprises 15 residues. CDR1 and CDR2 from the germline V gene are MNHEY and SMNVEV (reference sequence).

This clone showed up just a few times. This chain connects TRBV30 to TRBJ2-1; 14 nucleotides line up with TRBD2. V was pared by 0 bases and J by 7 bases, with 2 bases of the junction left unmatched. Germline CDR1 is GTSNPN and CDR2 is SVGIG (reference sequence). The CDR3 runs 15 residues. This chain's CDR3 is CAWSVGLAGANEQFF. The CDR3 DNA reads TGTGCCTGGAGTGTGGGACTAGCGGGAGCAAATGAGCAGTTCTTC.

The rearrangement links TRBV28 to TRBJ2-1; D is uncertain. Germline loops: CDR1 MDHEN, CDR2 SYDVKM. V lost 4 bases, J lost 3 bases, and 10 bases lay in between. The CDR3 consists of 14 residues. In nucleotides, the CDR3 is TGTGCCAGCAGTTCTGGCCAGTTCTACAATGAGCAGTTCTTC. This gives the protein CASSSGQFYNEQFF.